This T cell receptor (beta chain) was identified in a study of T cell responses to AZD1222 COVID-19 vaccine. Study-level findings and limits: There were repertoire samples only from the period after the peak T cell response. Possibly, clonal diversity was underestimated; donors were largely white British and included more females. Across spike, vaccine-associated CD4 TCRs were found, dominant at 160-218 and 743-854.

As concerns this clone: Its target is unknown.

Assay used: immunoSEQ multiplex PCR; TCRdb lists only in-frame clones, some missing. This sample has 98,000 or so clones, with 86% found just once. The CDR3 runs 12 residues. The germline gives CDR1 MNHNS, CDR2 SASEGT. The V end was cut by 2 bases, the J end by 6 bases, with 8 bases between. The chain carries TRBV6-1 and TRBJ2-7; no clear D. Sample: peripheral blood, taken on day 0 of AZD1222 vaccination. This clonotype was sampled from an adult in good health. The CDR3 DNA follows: TGTGCCAGCAGTGAAACTATGATCGAGCAGTACTTC. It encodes CASSETMIEQYF.